This is a list of T cell receptor beta chains from one sample in a study of T cell responses to AZD1222 COVID-19 vaccine. TCRdb's table, derived via immunoSEQ multiplex PCR, lists solely in-frame clones and lacks some. The repertoire holds about 140,000 clones, with about 90% as singletons. Here the sequenced sample was peripheral blood, taken 28 days after the second AZD1222 dose. The receptors were gathered from an adult who received the AZD1222 COVID-19 vaccine. CDR3s include the opening cysteine and the closing phenylalanine or tryptophan. D genes are given only for firm matches. Clone size appears in some rows only: once, few, many, or a class for an expanded clone.

v_gene	d_gene	abundance	j_gene	CDR3nt	CDR3aa
TRBV5-1	-	-	TRBJ2-7	TGCGCCAGCAGCTTTGAAGGCTACGAGCAGTACTTC	CASSFEGYEQYF
TRBV6-1	-	-	TRBJ1-3	TGTGCCAGCAGTGATCCTTGGGGAGCTGGAAACACCATATATTTT	CASSDPWGAGNTIYF
TRBV7-3	TRBD1	-	TRBJ1-6	TGTGCCAGCAGCCCTCAGGGACAGGGAAATTCACCCCTCCACTTT	CASSPQGQGNSPLHF
TRBV7-2	-	-	TRBJ1-1	TGTGCCAGCAGCTCATCATGGGGAGGGCCAAACACTGAAGCTTTCTTT	CASSSSWGGPNTEAFF
TRBV11-2	-	once	TRBJ1-1	TGTGCCAGCAGCTTAGATCAGGGGATGGCTTTCTTT	CASSLDQGMAFF
TRBV20-1	TRBD1	-	TRBJ2-3	TGCAGTGCTAGTGGACAGGGGGATAAAGATACGCAGTATTTT	CSASGQGDKDTQYF
TRBV7-9	TRBD2	-	TRBJ2-7	TGTGCCAGCAGCCCCCCTAGCGGGAGCTTTGGGGAGCAGTACTTC	CASSPPSGSFGEQYF
TRBV6-6	TRBD1	-	TRBJ1-1	TGTGCCAGCAGACGGACAGGGACAGGCAACACTGAAGCTTTCTTT	CASRRTGTGNTEAFF
TRBV7-9	-	-	TRBJ1-4	TGTGCCAGCACCGTGATCGGCCTGAATGAAAAACTGTTTTTT	CASTVIGLNEKLFF
TRBV5-5	-	-	TRBJ2-7	TGTGCCAGCAGCTTGGGTAGAGAGACAGTCCTCTACGAGCAGTACTTC	CASSLGRETVLYEQYF
TRBV6-2/TRBV6-3	-	-	TRBJ1-2	TGTGCCAGCAGCTCCTTAAGGCAGGGTTATGGCTACACCTTC	CASSSLRQGYGYTF
TRBV7-2	-	-	TRBJ2-5	TGTGCCAGCAGCTTAGCTGGGCTGGAGACCCAGTACTTC	CASSLAGLETQYF
TRBV19	-	-	TRBJ1-2	TGTGCCAGTAGTATAGAAGTAGGCAGGGATCGTGGCTACACCTTC	CASSIEVGRDRGYTF
TRBV14	-	-	TRBJ1-5	TGTGCCAGCAGCCAATCAGGGTATAGCAATCAGCCCCAGCATTTT	CASSQSGYSNQPQHF
TRBV21-1	-	-	TRBJ1-3	TGTGCCAGCAGCAAAGAGGCGGGGGAGAGCTCTGGAAACACCATATATTTT	CASSKEAGESSGNTIYF
TRBV10-3	-	few	TRBJ1-5	TGTGCCATCAGTGAGTCCGGGAGAGGCAGAATTAGCAATCAGCCCCAGCATTTT	CAISESGRGRISNQPQHF
TRBV12-3/TRBV12-4	-	once	TRBJ1-2	TGTGCCAGCAGTTTAACCATTGGTGGCTACACCTTC	CASSLTIGGYTF